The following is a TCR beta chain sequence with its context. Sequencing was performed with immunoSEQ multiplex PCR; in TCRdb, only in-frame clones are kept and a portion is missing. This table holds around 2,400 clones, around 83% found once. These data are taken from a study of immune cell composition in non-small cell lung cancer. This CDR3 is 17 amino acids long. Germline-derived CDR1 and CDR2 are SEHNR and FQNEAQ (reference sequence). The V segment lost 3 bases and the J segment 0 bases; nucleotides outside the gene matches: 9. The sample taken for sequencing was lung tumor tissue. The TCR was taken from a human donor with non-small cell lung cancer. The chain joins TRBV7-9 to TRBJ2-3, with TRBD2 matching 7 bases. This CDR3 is CASSLFRLAVSTDTQYF. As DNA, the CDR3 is TGTGCCAGCAGCTTGTTTAGGCTAGCGGTTAGCACAGATACGCAGTATTTT.